These 17 T cell receptor beta chains were sequenced from one sample in a study of blood T cell repertoires in COVID-19. Only in-frame clones appear in the TCRdb table, and some are missing; sequencing was by immunoSEQ multiplex PCR. The data contain 350,000 to 400,000 clones, 75% to 90% of them singletons. The sample comprised PBMCs or T cells enriched from blood (not recorded which). The source is a man aged 18 to 29 who had recovered from COVID-19.

The J gene is TRBJ1-2, the V gene TRBV5-1; TRBD1 agrees at 7 bases. The CDR3 is 16 residues long. The ends lost 0 bases at V and 3 bases at J; junction bases unmatched: 8. CDR1 and CDR2 (germline): SGHRS, YFSETQ. The CDR3 here is CASSLEGALGYYGYTF. Here the CDR3 DNA reads TGCGCCAGCAGCTTGGAGGGGGCACTGGGCTACTATGGCTACACCTTC.

This rearrangement joins TRBV12-3 or TRBV12-4 to TRBJ2-7; TRBD2 agrees at 8 bases. V dropped 6 bases and J dropped 7; count of bases not matched to a gene: 8. The CDR3 is made up of 13 amino acids. The CDR3 bases are TGTGCCAGCAGCCTCAGCGGGAGCGGGGAGCAGTACTTC. Translating it yields CASSLSGSGEQYF.

Turning to this clone: The sample has other DNA sequences that encode this CDR3 too. This rearrangement joins TRBV7-9 to TRBJ1-2, with D perhaps TRBD1 (6 bases). CDR1 SEHNR and CDR2 FQNEAQ come from the germline V gene (reference sequence). V lost 5 bases to trimming and J lost 4 bases, with 8 bases between them. This CDR3 comprises 12 residues. The CDR3 region is CASSRDIYGYTF. CDR3 sequence (DNA): TGTGCCAGCAGCCGGGACATCTATGGCTACACCTTC.

The V call is TRBV10-3, the J call TRBJ1-2, with a weak D call TRBD1 (5 bases). CDR1 ENHRY and CDR2 SYGVKD come from the germline V gene. CDR3 length equals 14 residues. Deletions cut 10 bases from V and 5 bases from J, with 20 bases between. The CDR3 spells CATAGTDSVYGYTF. The DNA of the CDR3 is TGTGCCACAGCAGGAACAGACAGTGTTTATGGCTACACCTTC.

The V gene is TRBV3-1 (or the pseudogene TRBV3-2), the J gene TRBJ1-2, with D unresolved. The CDR3 runs 13 residues. Per the germline V gene, CDR1 is LGHDT and CDR2 is YNNKEL (reference sequence). The V end lost 2 bases, the J end lost 7 bases, and 11 bases lay between the germline ends. The CDR3 bases are TGTGCCAGCAGCCAATCCCGACTCGGTGGCTACACCTTC. As protein: CASSQSRLGGYTF.

The V call is TRBV19, the J call TRBJ1-2; no reliable D call. Trimming removed 3 bases from V and 6 bases from J, with 8 bases in between. The CDR3 extends over 12 amino acids. Germline assignment: CDR1 LNHDA and CDR2 SQIVND (reference sequence). CDR3 DNA sequence: TGTGCCAGTAGTATCACCGGGGATGGCTACACCTTC. Translation: CASSITGDGYTF.

This clone was counted between two and nine times. This chain uses TRBV2 with TRBJ1-2, with 11 bases aligning to TRBD1. There are 16 residues in the CDR3. V dropped 1 base and J dropped 6; count of bases not matched to a gene: 7. Germline CDR1 reads SNHLY; CDR2 reads FYNNEI. This chain's CDR3 is CASSEVDRGRVDGYTF. CDR3 DNA: TGTGCCAGCAGTGAAGTGGACAGGGGGCGCGTAGATGGCTACACCTTC. Based on the CDR3 plus reference TRBV2 and TRBJ1-2, the full variable domain is EPEVTQTPSHQVTQMGQEVILRCVPISNHLYFYWYRQILGQKVEFLVSFYNNEISEKSEIFDDQFSVERPDGSNFTLKIRSTKLEDSAMYFCASSEVDRGRVDGYTFGSGTRLTVV.

The rearrangement joins TRBV5-1 to TRBJ1-2; 10 bases map to TRBD1. Per the germline V gene, CDR1 is SGHRS and CDR2 is YFSETQ. The trim removed 2 bases at V and 3 bases at J, leaving 4 bases unmatched. The CDR3 runs to 15 residues. The CDR3 region has the DNA TGCGCCAGCAGCTTTGACGGGACAGGGGACTATGGCTACACCTTC. Translation: CASSFDGTGDYGYTF.

The gene calls are TRBV10-3 and TRBJ1-1, with TRBD1 matching over 9 bases. With 10 bases clipped from V and 5 bases from J, the junction kept 8 bases outside the gene matches. The CDR3 spans 13 residues. From germline, CDR1 is ENHRY and CDR2 SYGVKD. The CDR3 DNA reads as TGTGCCACTCTGGACAGGGGAGAGACTGAAGCTTTCTTT. Its translation: CATLDRGETEAFF.

The J gene is TRBJ2-1, the V gene TRBV5-1; TRBD2 might be the D (5 bases). This CDR3 has 18 amino acids. Looked up from germline, CDR1 is SGHRS and CDR2 is YFSETQ. V shed 0 bases and J shed 9 bases, with 25 bases lying between them. The chain's CDR3 is CASSLVLNPGLMAGEQFF. The CDR3 DNA follows: TGCGCCAGCAGCTTGGTCCTGAACCCGGGATTGATGGCGGGTGAGCAGTTCTTC.

The V call is TRBV7-8, the J call TRBJ1-1, with TRBD1 as a possible D gene (6 bases). V lost 5 bases to trimming and J lost 10 bases, with 14 bases between them. Germline CDR1 reads SGHVS; CDR2 reads FQNEAQ. The CDR3 spans 12 residues. The CDR3 protein is CASSLSGVGAFF. CDR3 DNA sequence: TGTGCCAGCAGCCTATCAGGGGTGGGAGCTTTCTTT.

The rearrangement uses TRBV19 and TRBJ1-5; 10 positions match TRBD1. This CDR3 has 17 amino acids. CDR1 is LNHDA, CDR2 SQIVND, per germline (reference sequence). The trim removed 5 bases at V and 1 base at J, leaving 8 bases unmatched. The CDR3 sequence: CASSPGTGVESNQPQHF. CDR3 DNA sequence: TGTGCCAGTAGTCCCGGGACAGGGGTGGAGAGCAATCAGCCCCAGCATTTT.

The rearrangement links TRBV7-9 to TRBJ2-1, with 7 bases fitting TRBD2. Germline assignment: CDR1 SEHNR and CDR2 FQNEAQ (reference sequence). CDR3 length: 15 amino acids. Trimming took 5 bases from V and 7 from J; bases not matched to a gene: 11. In nucleotides, the CDR3 is TGTGCCAGCAGCGCGCCTAGCGGAGCGGGAAATGAGCAGTTCTTC. It specifies CASSAPSGAGNEQFF.

The genes are TRBV9 and TRBJ2-7; D may be TRBD1 (6 bases). The CDR3 sequence is 14 residues long. Between the trimmed V and J ends, which lost 4 bases and 1 base, there was a span of 12 bases. CDR1 is SGDLS, CDR2 YYNGEE, per germline. The CDR3: CASSFRDTSYEQYF. For the CDR3, the DNA is TGTGCCAGCAGCTTCCGGGACACTTCCTACGAGCAGTACTTC.

About this clone itself: Other DNA sequences in the same sample also yield this CDR3. This chain uses TRBV7-9 with TRBJ1-2; weak D call: TRBD1 (6 bases). CDR1 is SEHNR, CDR2 FQNEAQ, per germline (reference sequence). The length of the CDR3 is 12 residues. V was shortened by 3 bases and J by 4 bases, with 6 bases between the two germline ends. The CDR3 coding sequence is TGTGCCAGCAGCTTGGACAGCTATGGCTACACCTTC. It is translated as CASSLDSYGYTF. Variable domain in full (rest from reference TRBV7-9 and TRBJ1-2): DTGVSQNPRHKITKRGQNVTFRCDPISEHNRLYWYRQTLGQGPEFLTYFQNEAQLEKSRLLSDRFSAERPKGSFSTLEIQRTEQGDSAMYLCASSLDSYGYTFGSGTRLTVV.

Of note for this clone: Other DNA sequences in the same sample also yield this CDR3. The rearrangement links TRBV3-1 (or the pseudogene TRBV3-2) to TRBJ1-2, with 8 positions matching TRBD1. This CDR3 contains 13 residues. The V gene end was trimmed by 3 bases and the J gene end by 5 bases; junction bases not matched to a gene: 2. CDR1 LGHDT and CDR2 YNNKEL come from the germline V gene (reference sequence). The CDR3 coding sequence is TGTGCCAGCAGCCAGACAGGGGTGTATGGCTACACCTTC. Translated, it gives CASSQTGVYGYTF.

This chain joins TRBV6-5 and TRBJ1-2, with 7 bases fitting TRBD1. The germline CDR1 and CDR2 sequences are MNHEY and SVGAGI. CDR3 length equals 14 residues. Germline trimming cut 10 bases from V and 4 bases from J; bases unmatched to any gene: 12. The CDR3 DNA follows: TGTGCCACCTATGCGACCACAGGGGCCTATGGCTACACCTTC. Translated, it gives CATYATTGAYGYTF.